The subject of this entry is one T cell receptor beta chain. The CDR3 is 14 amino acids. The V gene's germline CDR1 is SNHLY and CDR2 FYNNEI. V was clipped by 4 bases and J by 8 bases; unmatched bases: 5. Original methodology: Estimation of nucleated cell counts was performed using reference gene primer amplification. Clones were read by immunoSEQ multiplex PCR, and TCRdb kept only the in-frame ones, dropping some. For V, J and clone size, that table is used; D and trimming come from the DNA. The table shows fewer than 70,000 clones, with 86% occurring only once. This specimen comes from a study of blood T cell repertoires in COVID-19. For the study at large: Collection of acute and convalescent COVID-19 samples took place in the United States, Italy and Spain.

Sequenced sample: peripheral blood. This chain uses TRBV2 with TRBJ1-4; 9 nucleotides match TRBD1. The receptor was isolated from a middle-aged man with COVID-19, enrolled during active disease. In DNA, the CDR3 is TGTGCCAGCAGTGCAGACAGGGGGTGGGAAAAACTGTTTTTT. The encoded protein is CASSADRGWEKLFF.